This T cell receptor (beta chain) originates from a study of vaccination and CD4 T cells after COVID-19. Study results and caveats: A nonsignificant median increase from 21 to 38 SARS-CoV-2-reactive clonotypes was observed.

Sequencing of cultured CD4+ T cell DNA used the Oncomine TCR Beta short-read assay. Via MiXCR, TCRdb re-called the PCR reads, giving one row per CDR3 protein. Of some 16,000 distinct CDR3 sequences listed, about half were seen once; the top ten hold about 13%. Per germline, CDR1 SGHTA and CDR2 FQGNSA. The V end lost 0 bases, the J end lost 2 bases, and 16 bases lay between the germline ends. CDR3 size: 17 residues. Remarks on this clonotype: Its specificity is unknown.

Treatment described: approximately 9-day PBMC culture with coronavirus spike peptide pools or control peptides (ViraFEST assay). The TCR sequence derives from a human donor who had recovered from COVID-19. Sequenced material: CD4+ T cells from blood, cultured in vitro. The chain carries TRBV7-2 and TRBJ2-5; no reliable D call. CDR3 nucleotides: TGTGCCAGCAGCTTAGCGGTGGGCAGAAACGTTCAAGAGACCCAGTACTTC. As protein: CASSLAVGRNVQETQYF.